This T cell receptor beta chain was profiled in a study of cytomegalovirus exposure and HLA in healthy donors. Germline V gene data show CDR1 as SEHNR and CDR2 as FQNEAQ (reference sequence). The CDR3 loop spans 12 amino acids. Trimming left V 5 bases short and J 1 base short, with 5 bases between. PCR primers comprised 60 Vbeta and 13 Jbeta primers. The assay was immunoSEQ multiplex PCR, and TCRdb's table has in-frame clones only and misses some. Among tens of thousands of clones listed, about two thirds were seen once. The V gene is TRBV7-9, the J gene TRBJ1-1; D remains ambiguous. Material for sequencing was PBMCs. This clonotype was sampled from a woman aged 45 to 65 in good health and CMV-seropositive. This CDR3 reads CASSPPNTEAFF. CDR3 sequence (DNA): TGTGCCAGCAGCCCTCCGAACACTGAAGCTTTCTTT. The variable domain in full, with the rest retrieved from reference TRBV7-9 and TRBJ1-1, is DTGVSQNPRHKITKRGQNVTFRCDPISEHNRLYWYRQTLGQGPEFLTYFQNEAQLEKSRLLSDRFSAERPKGSFSTLEIQRTEQGDSAMYLCASSPPNTEAFFGQGTRLTVV.